This T cell receptor beta chain was identified during a study of blood T cell repertoires in COVID-19. Across the whole study: Samples taken during acute and convalescent COVID-19 were collected in the United States, Italy and Spain. Sample material is recorded as cDNA or gDNA derived from T cells, B-cell-depleted T cells, or PBMCs.

Everyone who took part was about 18 to 89 years old, and they came from 20 to 25 US areas. Per the original methods: Reference gene primer amplification in the assay estimated nucleated cell counts. Sequenced by immunoSEQ multiplex PCR; TCRdb stores in-frame clones only, minus some. The DNA was the basis for D and trimming; V, J and clone size are from that table. The sample includes some 180,000 clones, 70% to 85% of them seen just once. This clone appeared once. CDR1 is SGDLS, CDR2 YYNGEE, per germline. Trimming at V came to 4 bases and at J to 3 bases, leaving 6 bases not matched to a gene. The CDR3 covers 16 residues.

The V call is TRBV9, the J call TRBJ2-5, with 13 bases matching TRBD2. Sample: PBMCs or T cells enriched from blood (not recorded which). The clonotype originates from a woman aged 55-69 years with acute COVID-19. The CDR3 loop reads CASSPSGLAGEETQYF. The CDR3 DNA reads TGTGCCAGCAGCCCGAGCGGACTAGCGGGAGAAGAGACCCAGTACTTC.